Following are 8 T cell receptor beta chains from one sample sequenced in a study of T cell responses to AZD1222 COVID-19 vaccine (dated by TCRdb to the early 2020s). The method was the immunoSEQ multiplex PCR assay. Drawn from immuneACCESS, this table holds only the in-frame rearrangements with V and J called that TCRdb kept. Clones are partly lost; checked studies trace under half to an unresolved V gene and leave the rest unexplained. The sample records about 60,000 clones, roughly 84% of which are singletons. Under 7.5% of the sample lies in the top ten. Interpreted using the paper, the time point label stands for: baseline before first vaccination. The sequencing used peripheral blood, collected on day 0 of AZD1222 vaccination. These receptor sequences come from an adult in good health.

The genes are TRBV7-9 and TRBJ2-1; 8 positions match TRBD1. The CDR3 totals 18 residues. From germline, CDR1 is SEHNR and CDR2 FQNEAQ (reference sequence). Unmatched junction bases numbered 13, after V lost 5 bases and J lost 1 base. CDR3 sequence: CASSALPGQGISYNEQFF. CDR3 coding DNA: TGTGCCAGCAGCGCTCTCCCCGGACAGGGAATATCCTACAATGAGCAGTTCTTC. The full variable domain, its missing parts supplied by reference TRBV7-9 and TRBJ2-1, is DTGVSQNPRHKITKRGQNVTFRCDPISEHNRLYWYRQTLGQGPEFLTYFQNEAQLEKSRLLSDRFSAERPKGSFSTLEIQRTEQGDSAMYLCASSALPGQGISYNEQFFGPGTRLTVL.

Here the CDR3 DNA reads TGCGCCAGCAGCCCGTCACTAGCGGGGGCGAGGGAGACCCAGTACTTC. Its translation is CASSPSLAGARETQYF. This chain joins TRBV5-1 and TRBJ2-5; TRBD2 aligns across 11 bases. The CDR3 length is 16 residues. CDR1 SGHRS and CDR2 YFSETQ come from the germline V gene. V dropped 4 bases and J dropped 5; count of bases not matched to a gene: 10.

J is TRBJ1-5 and V is TRBV3-1 (or the pseudogene TRBV3-2); a possible D gene is TRBD1 (5 bases). Trimming left V 4 bases short and J 5 bases short, with 12 bases between. Germline V gene data show CDR1 as LGHDT and CDR2 as YNNKEL (reference sequence). The CDR3 consists of 14 residues. In nucleotides, the CDR3 is TGTGCCAGCAGCCGAGGGACGGAAGATCAGCCCCAGCATTTT. It yields the protein CASSRGTEDQPQHF.

J is TRBJ1-1 and V is TRBV3-1 (or the pseudogene TRBV3-2); TRBD1 matches 9 bases. The V and J ends lost 6 bases and 2 bases, in that order; junction bases with no gene match: 4. This CDR3 comprises 14 residues. In germline, CDR1 is LGHDT, CDR2 YNNKEL (reference sequence). The CDR3 DNA reads as TGTGCCAGCAGACGACAGGGGGTAAACACTGAAGCTTTCTTT. This sequence encodes CASRRQGVNTEAFF.

This chain uses TRBV24-1 with TRBJ2-7; tentatively, D is TRBD2 (6 bases). Germline assignment: CDR1 KGHDR and CDR2 SFDVKD. The CDR3 has 14 residues. The V and J ends lost 4 bases and 3 bases respectively, with 12 bases between them. DNA for the CDR3: TGTGCCACCAGTGACTCGGGACTCATCTACGAGCAGTACTTC. This translates into CATSDSGLIYEQYF.

This chain links TRBV4-2 with TRBJ1-3; D possibly corresponds to TRBD1 (6 bases). This CDR3 comprises 15 residues. Trimming removed 1 base at V and 0 bases at J, with 7 bases between. The germline V gene has CDR1 LGHNA and CDR2 YNFKEQ. CDR3 sequence: CASSQAQGSGNTIYF. The CDR3 DNA reads as TGTGCCAGCAGCCAAGCACAGGGCTCTGGAAACACCATATATTTT.

The chain uses TRBV6-8 and TRBJ2-1; the match to TRBD1 covers 8 bases. J lost 7 bases, V lost 7 bases, and 3 bases had no gene match. This CDR3 region has 12 residues. Germline lookup yields CDR1 MNHGY and CDR2 SAAAGT. CDR3 DNA sequence: TGTGCCAGCAAGGACAGGGTTAATGAGCAGTTCTTC. The encoded protein is CASKDRVNEQFF.

This chain uses TRBV28 with TRBJ1-6, with 7 bases aligning to TRBD1. CDR1 is MDHEN, CDR2 SYDVKM, per germline. The CDR3 is 19 residues long. J lost 2 bases, V lost 6 bases, and 16 bases had no gene match. The CDR3 region has the DNA TGTGCCAGCAGATATACAGGGGTATGGGGCCGAACCTATAATTCACCCCTCCACTTT. Amino acids: CASRYTGVWGRTYNSPLHF. The full variable domain, rest sourced from reference TRBV28 and TRBJ1-6, is DVKVTQSSRYLVKRTGEKVFLECVQDMDHENMFWYRQDPGLGLRLIYFSYDVKMKEKGDIPEGYSVSREKKERFSLILESASTNQTSMYLCASRYTGVWGRTYNSPLHFGNGTRLTVT.